This is a list of T cell receptor beta chains from one sample in a study of T-cell reconstitution after alpha-beta-depleted transplantation in children. Using its own MiXCR run on the PCR reads, TCRdb lists one record per CDR3 protein. The top ten hold about 35% of the sample, which has 500,000 to 600,000 distinct CDR3 sequences, over 20% seen once. The sequenced sample was PBMCs, obtained before TCRalphabeta/CD19-depleted stem cell transplant. Receptors originate from a boy younger than two with Wiskott-Aldrich syndrome, due to receive a stem cell transplant. Each CDR3 is given with its conserved first and last residue. A D gene is named only where the DNA matches it firmly. A clone size is listed for some rows: how often the clone was seen (once, few, many), or a class if it is expanded.

V: TRBV5-5; D: -; J: TRBJ2-7; size: few; DNA: TGTGCCAGCAGCCGCGTCGGGGTCAACTACGAGCAGTACTTC; CDR3: CASSRVGVNYEQYF
V: TRBV10-3; D: -; J: TRBJ2-4; size: -; DNA: TGTGCCATCAGTGTCGGGACTGGAGCCAAAAACATTCAGTACTTC; CDR3: CAISVGTGAKNIQYF
V: TRBV5-1; D: TRBD2; J: TRBJ2-1; size: -; DNA: TGCGCCAGCAGCTTGCGGACTAGCGGACGCTCCTACAATGAGCAGTTCTTC; CDR3: CASSLRTSGRSYNEQFF
V: TRBV10-3; D: -; J: TRBJ2-3; size: -; DNA: TGTGCCATCAATTCTAAGGGAAGCTCAGATACGCAGTATTTT; CDR3: CAINSKGSSDTQYF
V: TRBV20-1; D: TRBD1; J: TRBJ2-1; size: -; DNA: TGCAGTGCTAGCGGGGACAGGGGTTACAATGAGCAGTTCTTC; CDR3: CSASGDRGYNEQFF
V: TRBV5-1; D: TRBD1; J: TRBJ1-6; size: few; DNA: TGCGCCAGCAGCTTGGCCTTGGGACAGGCCCAATCACCCCTCCACTTT; CDR3: CASSLALGQAQSPLHF
V: TRBV7-9; D: TRBD2; J: TRBJ2-1; size: -; DNA: TGTGCCAGCAGCTTTCTAGCGGGGGGGCCAAACAATGAGCAGTTCTTC; CDR3: CASSFLAGGPNNEQFF
V: TRBV20-1; D: -; J: TRBJ2-2; size: few; DNA: TGCAGTGCTAGAGATATGGCAGGACTACAAACCGGGGAGCTGTTTTTT; CDR3: CSARDMAGLQTGELFF
V: TRBV20-1; D: -; J: TRBJ2-7; size: -; DNA: TGCAGTGCTAGAGGGACTTTCCCCTACGAGCAGTACTTC; CDR3: CSARGTFPYEQYF
V: TRBV10-3; D: -; J: TRBJ1-2; size: -; DNA: TGTGCCATCAGTTTTTTGACAGGTCGTTACACCTTC; CDR3: CAISFLTGRYTF
V: TRBV20-1; D: TRBD1; J: TRBJ1-5; size: few; DNA: TGCAGTGCCAGGGGGCCGGGCCTAAGCAATCAGCCCCAGCATTTT; CDR3: CSARGPGLSNQPQHF
V: TRBV7-9; D: -; J: TRBJ1-1; size: -; DNA: TGTGCCAGCAGCTCACAGGCTAGTAATGCTGAAGCTTTCTTT; CDR3: CASSSQASNAEAFF
V: TRBV7-6; D: TRBD2; J: TRBJ2-2; size: -; DNA: TGTGCCACCAGCTTAGGCCTAGCGGGAGGGAACACCGGGGAGCTGTTTTTT; CDR3: CATSLGLAGGNTGELFF
V: TRBV27; D: TRBD2; J: TRBJ2-5; size: few; DNA: TGTGCCAGCAGTTCCCTCAGGGGTAGCGGGAATCAGGACCTCCAAGAGACCCAGTACTTC; CDR3: CASSSLRGSGNQDLQETQYF
V: TRBV12-3/TRBV12-4; D: -; J: TRBJ2-3; size: -; DNA: TGTGCCAGCAGTCCCCCCAATGGGGGGCGCAGGGCAGATACGCAGTATTTT; CDR3: CASSPPNGGRRADTQYF
V: TRBV7-3; D: TRBD1; J: TRBJ2-7; size: -; DNA: TGTGCCAGCAGCTTAGCAGGGGGCAACTACGAGCAGTACTTC; CDR3: CASSLAGGNYEQYF
V: TRBV7-2; D: -; J: TRBJ2-5; size: few; DNA: TGTGCCAGCAGCTTATCGTTACAGACCCAGTACTTC; CDR3: CASSLSLQTQYF
V: TRBV27; D: -; J: TRBJ2-7; size: -; DNA: TGTGCCAGCAGTTTAGACGGGCAGTATTCCTACGAGCAGTACTTC; CDR3: CASSLDGQYSYEQYF
V: TRBV12-3/TRBV12-4; D: TRBD2; J: TRBJ2-7; size: -; DNA: TGTGCCAGCAGTTTGTGGGAGGGCGGTTACGAGCAGTACTTC; CDR3: CASSLWEGGYEQYF
V: TRBV10-3; D: TRBD2; J: TRBJ2-2; size: -; DNA: TGTGCCATCAGTAACGATCGGAGCGGGAGAGGGGCCGGGGAGCTGTTTTTT; CDR3: CAISNDRSGRGAGELFF
V: TRBV7-2; D: -; J: TRBJ2-7; size: -; DNA: TGTGCCAGCAGCCCCGTCGGGGGCCCCTACGAGCAGTACTTC; CDR3: CASSPVGGPYEQYF
V: TRBV20-1; D: -; J: TRBJ1-2; size: -; DNA: TGCAGTGCTAGCCACAGGGCTAACTATGGCTACACCTTC; CDR3: CSASHRANYGYTF
V: TRBV5-1; D: -; J: TRBJ2-1; size: -; DNA: TGCGCCAGCAGCTTGGGGGGCCGCGGGCTAGCCCATGAGCAGTTCTTC; CDR3: CASSLGGRGLAHEQFF
V: TRBV5-1; D: -; J: TRBJ2-7; size: few; DNA: TGCGCCAGCAGCTCCTTACAGGGCTACGAGCAGTACTTC; CDR3: CASSSLQGYEQYF